The present T cell receptor beta chain was sequenced within a study of blood T cell repertoires in COVID-19 (dated by TCRdb to between 2020 and 2021). Study-level background: The collaborator samples originated in the United States, Italy and Spain and spanned the acute and convalescent phases of COVID-19. The prospective study material was composed of cDNA or gDNA derived from T cells, B-cell-depleted T cells, or PBMCs. The dataset comprised deeply sampled blood TCRbeta repertoires from subjects exposed to, actively infected with, or recovered from COVID-19. The repertoires were made available in a free public database intended to serve as a resource for research on the immune response to SARS-CoV-2. Samples came from the ongoing ImmuneRACE study (first 160 participants) plus 1,254 subjects from 6 global collaborators. A de-identified subject ID, COVID-19 status, age in years and sex were almost always included in the sample metadata. Where HLA class I and class II types were available, the types were taken from metadata supplied by the sample provider, not from assay-based typing.

One collaborating source in Seattle enrolled patients during active infection and followed them longitudinally through the course of disease. Collaborating institutions collected whole blood in K2EDTA tubes following their own protocols. Collaborator samples were shipped for TCRbeta analysis as frozen whole blood, isolated PBMCs, or DNA extracted from either sample type. What the authors observed across the whole study: The quantity of clinical and demographic metadata differed by source and by participant and was supplied without curation.

CDR1 and CDR2 are read off the germline V gene as SQVTM and ANQGSEA. V is trimmed back by 6 bases and J by 1 base, and the junction contains 3 bases that no gene match accounts for. The CDR3 measures 14 amino acids from cysteine to phenylalanine. The read is trimmed to its CDR3 DNA, 42 bases read in frame from base 1. TCRbeta CDR3 regions were amplified from genomic DNA using the immunoSEQ Assay, a bias-controlled multiplex PCR. The study's own analysis went as follows. Nucleated cell counts per sample were estimated from amplification of reference gene primers within the assay. To quantify the absolute abundance of each unique TCRbeta CDR3 rearrangement, sequence reads were collapsed and filtered. For each sample, productive Simpson clonality was calculated as the square root of Simpson's diversity index over productive rearrangements. Drawn from immuneACCESS, this table holds only the in-frame rearrangements with V and J called that TCRdb kept. Clones are partly lost; checked studies trace under half to an unresolved V gene and leave the rest unexplained. V, J and clone size are those of that table, while D and trimming were read from the DNA. The sample table holds under 250,000 clones, of which 65% to 90% were seen once. The ten largest clones capture about 2.5% of the sample.

Remarks on this clone: Its antigen is not yet known. The record has no base qualities; no much larger clone is one base away.

The clonotype was recovered from a woman in her 70s with COVID-19, enrolled during active disease. The chain was built from TRBV29-1 and TRBJ2-1, with 10 bases aligning to TRBD2. Sequencing used peripheral blood. The CDR3 protein sequence reads: CSVTTSGSYNEQFF. The bases read TGCAGCGTGACGACTAGCGGGTCCTACAATGAGCAGTTCTTC.